This note documents a single T cell receptor (beta chain) sequence. Its antigen is currently unknown. This record comes from a study of OX40 agonist ivuxolimab in advanced cancers. Study at large: The study enrolled dose-escalation patients with hepatocellular carcinoma, melanoma, renal cell or head and neck cancer. Prior anti-PD-1, anti-PD-L1 or anti-CTLA-4 therapy was allowed; approximately 40% had some. General observations from the study: Expanded clones tended on average to be more numerous among CD8+ T cells than CD4+.

Germline CDR1 MGHRA, CDR2 YSYEKL. With 2 bases clipped from V and 4 bases from J, the junction kept 5 bases outside the gene matches. This CDR3 is built from 15 residues. Clones were sequenced by immunoSEQ multiplex PCR, and TCRdb holds only the in-frame ones, with some missing. The sample records more than 75,000 clones, around 85% being singletons. Sequencing was performed on CD4+ or CD8+ T cells sorted from blood, taken in a trial of the OX40 agonist ivuxolimab. This chain links TRBV4-1 with TRBJ2-1, with TRBD1 matching 7 bases. The source of this sequence is an adult with an advanced solid tumor such as melanoma, head and neck, liver or kidney cancer. The DNA of the CDR3 is TGCGCCAGCAGCCAACTAGGGGGCAAGTACAATGAGCAGTTCTTC. It translates to CASSQLGGKYNEQFF.